A single sample gave rise to the 18 T cell receptor beta chains below, sequenced in a study of CD4 T cells in relation to SARS-CoV-2 and coronaviruses. CD4+ T cells from unexposed donors were obtained before the COVID-19 pandemic (2011-2018). The cells were cultured for roughly 11 days before CD4+ T cells were isolated. These TCRs are of unknown antigen specificity. Sequencing used immunoSEQ multiplex PCR; TCRdb keeps in-frame clones, though not all of them. The sample consists of some 22,000 clones, approximately 80% of them appearing once. Source material: CD4+ T cells from PBMCs, cultured in vitro. These receptors were taken from a human donor in good health.

This clone was detected only a few times. The chain has TRBV5-6 and TRBJ2-3; possibly TRBD2 for D (6 bases). The V end lost 0 bases, the J end lost 5 bases, and 10 bases lay between the germline ends. This CDR3 spans 14 amino acids. The V gene's germline CDR1 is SGHDT and CDR2 YYEEEE. The CDR3 reads CASSLVGSGDTQYF. The DNA for the CDR3 is TGTGCCAGCAGCTTGGTAGGTAGCGGAGATACGCAGTATTTT.

The chain carries TRBV28 and TRBJ2-3; no firm D call. Between the trimmed V and J ends, which lost 1 base and 0 bases, there was a span of 8 bases. Per germline, CDR1 MDHEN and CDR2 SYDVKM. The CDR3 contains 15 residues. CDR3 DNA: TGTGCCAGCAGTTTATCAGGCCCTAGCACAGATACGCAGTATTTT. Translation: CASSLSGPSTDTQYF. Variable domain in full (rest from reference TRBV28 and TRBJ2-3): DVKVTQSSRYLVKRTGEKVFLECVQDMDHENMFWYRQDPGLGLRLIYFSYDVKMKEKGDIPEGYSVSREKKERFSLILESASTNQTSMYLCASSLSGPSTDTQYFGPGTRLTVL.

The rearrangement links TRBV6-6 to TRBJ2-3, with TRBD1 matching 7 bases. With V trimmed by 6 bases and J by 3 bases, 6 bases remained unmatched. This CDR3 comprises 14 residues. Germline V gene lookup returns CDR1 MNHNY and CDR2 SVGAGI (reference sequence). CDR3 nucleotide sequence: TGTGCCAGCAGGAGGGGGACAGAGACAGATACGCAGTATTTT. This gives the protein CASRRGTETDTQYF.

The rearrangement joins TRBV5-8 to TRBJ2-1; 8 bases map to TRBD1. Trimming took 5 bases from V and 5 from J; bases not matched to a gene: 9. Germline V gene lookup returns CDR1 SGHTS and CDR2 YDEGEE. The CDR3 runs 15 residues. This CDR3 reads CASSFNRDRNNEQFF. The CDR3 DNA sequence: TGTGCCAGCAGTTTCAACCGGGACAGGAACAATGAGCAGTTCTTC.

This clone was recorded only once. The CDR3 nucleotides read TGTGCCAGCAGCCGGGACAGTAATCAGCCCCAGCATTTT. Protein sequence: CASSRDSNQPQHF. The chain recombines TRBV28 with TRBJ1-5, with 7 bases aligning to TRBD1. Germline CDR1 reads MDHEN; CDR2 reads SYDVKM. The CDR3 spans 13 residues. The J segment lost 4 bases and the V segment lost 6 bases, leaving 3 bases of the junction unmatched.

This chain connects TRBV3-1 (or the pseudogene TRBV3-2) to TRBJ1-2; the D is unclear. V lost 0 bases and J 4 bases, leaving 9 bases between the germline ends. This CDR3 has 14 residues. Germline V lookup: CDR1 LGHDT, CDR2 YNNKEL (reference sequence). For the CDR3, the DNA is TGTGCCAGCAGCCAAGATAGCCAGTCCTATGGCTACACCTTC. The encoded protein is CASSQDSQSYGYTF.

The chain combines TRBV20-1 with TRBJ2-7; D is ambiguous. V was cut by 6 bases and J by 7 bases, with 16 bases left in between. CDR3 length equals 12 residues. The germline gives CDR1 DFQATT, CDR2 SNEGSKA (reference sequence). The CDR3 nucleotides read TGCAGTGCGAGTAAGGGTCCGAGAGAGCAGTACTTC. As protein: CSASKGPREQYF.

This CDR3 reads CASSQDRARTEAFF. As DNA, the CDR3 is TGCGCCAGCAGCCAAGATCGGGCGAGGACTGAAGCTTTCTTT. V is TRBV4-1 and J is TRBJ1-1; unclear D gene. The germline V and J ends were trimmed by 0 bases and 5 bases, with 10 bases remaining between them. In germline, CDR1 is MGHRA, CDR2 YSYEKL. The CDR3 runs 14 residues.

The chain couples TRBV6-5 to TRBJ1-2, with TRBD1 matching 9 bases. With V trimmed by 6 bases and J by 8 bases, 7 bases remained unmatched. This CDR3 is 13 amino acids long. Germline V gene sequence: CDR1 MNHEY, CDR2 SVGAGI. This CDR3 reads CASRGGQGRGYTF. For the CDR3, the DNA is TGTGCCAGCAGAGGGGGACAGGGACGGGGCTACACCTTC.

The chain couples TRBV6-2 or TRBV6-3 to TRBJ2-1, with 8 bases lining up with TRBD1. From germline, CDR1 is MNHEY and CDR2 SVGEGT. V lost 4 bases and J lost 0; bases outside the gene matches: 5. This CDR3 has 16 amino acids. CDR3 in amino acids: CASSWDRPSSYNEQFF. The DNA for the CDR3 is TGTGCCAGCAGTTGGGACAGGCCGAGCTCCTACAATGAGCAGTTCTTC.

This chain uses TRBV5-1 with TRBJ2-6, with 7 nucleotides matching TRBD1. With V trimmed by 3 bases and J by 4 bases, 4 bases remained unmatched. The CDR3 is 15 amino acids. The germline CDR1 and CDR2 sequences are SGHRS and YFSETQ. The CDR3: CASSSGQSGANVLTF. In DNA form, the CDR3 reads TGCGCCAGCAGCTCGGGACAGTCGGGGGCCAACGTCCTGACTTTC. Variable domain in full (rest from reference TRBV5-1 and TRBJ2-6): KAGVTQTPRYLIKTRGQQVTLSCSPISGHRSVSWYQQTPGQGLQFLFEYFSETQRNKGNFPGRFSGRQFSNSRSEMNVSTLELGDSALYLCASSSGQSGANVLTFGAGSRLTVL.

V usage is TRBV6-1 and J usage is TRBJ2-7, with D possibly matching TRBD2 (5 bases). The CDR3 totals 15 residues. Looked up from germline, CDR1 is MNHNS and CDR2 is SASEGT. V was pared by 1 base and J by 5 bases, with 15 bases between. In DNA, the CDR3 is TGTGCCAGCAGTGAAGATCGCCCGGGAACCCACGAGCAGTACTTC. This encodes CASSEDRPGTHEQYF.

This clone was recorded only once. The gene calls are TRBV12-3 or TRBV12-4 and TRBJ2-7; perhaps TRBD2 as D (6 bases). Deletions cut 7 bases from V and 6 bases from J, with 13 bases between. CDR3 length equals 12 residues. This chain's CDR3 is CASTRELGEQYF. CDR3 coding DNA: TGTGCCAGCACCCGGGAGTTGGGCGAGCAGTACTTC.

The rearrangement joins TRBV4-1 to TRBJ1-1, with a possible D match to TRBD1 (6 bases). This CDR3 spans 14 amino acids. With 3 bases removed from V and 4 bases from J, the gap between germline ends came to 12 bases. CDR1 is MGHRA and CDR2 is YSYEKL in the germline V gene. Written as DNA, the CDR3 is TGCGCCAGCAGCCAGGCCGGGGGCCTCACTGAAGCTTTCTTT. Protein: CASSQAGGLTEAFF.

The J gene is TRBJ2-2, the V gene TRBV4-1; D not resolved. V was trimmed by 8 bases and J by 4 bases, leaving 20 bases between them. Germline CDR1 and CDR2: MGHRA and YSYEKL. This CDR3 is 16 amino acids long. CDR3 in DNA: TGCGCCAGCGGTTACGAGGTGATGTTAGGCACCGGGGAGCTGTTTTTT. Translation: CASGYEVMLGTGELFF.

As regards this clone: An end of the junction differs from the germline gene, which may be a read error. This chain uses TRBV5-5 with TRBJ1-1, with D possibly TRBD1 on 5 matching bases. Germline V lookup: CDR1 SGHKS, CDR2 YYEKEE (reference sequence). This CDR3 comprises 13 residues. CDR3 DNA sequence: TGTGCCAGCAGTTTGGGACCGCACACTGAAGCTTTCTTT. Amino acid sequence: CASSLGPHTEAFF.

The rearrangement links TRBV27 to TRBJ2-7, with D perhaps matching TRBD2 (5 bases). Germline CDR1 MNHEY, CDR2 SMNVEV (reference sequence). Trimming shortened V by 6 bases and J by 3 bases, and 18 bases separated the two germline ends. The CDR3 contains 15 residues. This CDR3 reads CASSNRAEGYYEQYF. The CDR3 DNA follows: TGTGCCAGCAGCAATCGGGCCGAGGGTTACTACGAGCAGTACTTC.

This chain links TRBV19 with TRBJ2-1; perhaps D is TRBD1 or TRBD2 (5 bases each). The V gene's germline CDR1 is LNHDA and CDR2 SQIVND (reference sequence). This CDR3 is 11 amino acids long. The V gene lost 6 bases and the J gene lost 6 bases, with 6 bases spanning the gap. CDR3 residues: CASRRGNEQFF. In DNA, the CDR3 is TGTGCCAGTAGGAGGGGCAATGAGCAGTTCTTC.